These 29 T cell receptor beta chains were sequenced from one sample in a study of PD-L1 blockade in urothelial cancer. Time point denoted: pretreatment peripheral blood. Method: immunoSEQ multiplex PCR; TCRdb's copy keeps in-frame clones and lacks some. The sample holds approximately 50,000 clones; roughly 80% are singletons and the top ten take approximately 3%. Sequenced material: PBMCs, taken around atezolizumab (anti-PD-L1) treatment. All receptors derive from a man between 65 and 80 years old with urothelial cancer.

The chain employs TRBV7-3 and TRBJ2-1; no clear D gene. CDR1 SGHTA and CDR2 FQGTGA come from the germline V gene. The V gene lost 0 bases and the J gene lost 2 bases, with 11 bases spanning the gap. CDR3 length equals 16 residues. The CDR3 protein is CASSLTSRGPYNEQFF. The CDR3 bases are TGTGCCAGCAGCTTAACGTCGAGAGGCCCCTACAATGAGCAGTTCTTC.

The chain's CDR3 is CASSLAEAGPYEQYF. Written as DNA, the CDR3 is TGTGCCAGCAGCTTAGCGGAGGCAGGACCCTACGAGCAGTACTTC. This chain links TRBV7-6 with TRBJ2-7; weak D call: TRBD2 (5 bases). V lost 0 bases to trimming and J lost 2 bases, with 11 bases between them. Per the germline V gene, CDR1 is SGHVS and CDR2 is FNYEAQ. CDR3 size: 15 residues. Full variable domain (outside the CDR3, taken from reference TRBV7-6 and TRBJ2-7): GAGVSQSPRYKVTKRGQDVALRCDPISGHVSLYWYRQALGQGPEFLTYFNYEAQQDKSGLPNDRFSAERPEGSISTLTIQRTEQRDSAMYRCASSLAEAGPYEQYFGPGTRLTVT.

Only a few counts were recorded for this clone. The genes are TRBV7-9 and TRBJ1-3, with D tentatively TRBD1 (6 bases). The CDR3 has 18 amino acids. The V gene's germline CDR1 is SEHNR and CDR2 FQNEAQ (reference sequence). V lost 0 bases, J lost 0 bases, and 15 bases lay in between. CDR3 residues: CASSLARAGANSGNTIYF. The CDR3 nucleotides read TGTGCCAGCAGCTTAGCGAGGGCAGGGGCAAACTCTGGAAACACCATATATTTT.

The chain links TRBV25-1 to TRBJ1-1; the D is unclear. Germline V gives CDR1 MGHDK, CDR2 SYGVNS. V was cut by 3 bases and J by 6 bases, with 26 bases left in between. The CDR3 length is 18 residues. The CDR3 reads CASSDSPFNIRPGSEAFF. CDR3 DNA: TGTGCCAGCAGTGATTCCCCCTTCAATATCAGGCCAGGATCTGAAGCTTTCTTT.

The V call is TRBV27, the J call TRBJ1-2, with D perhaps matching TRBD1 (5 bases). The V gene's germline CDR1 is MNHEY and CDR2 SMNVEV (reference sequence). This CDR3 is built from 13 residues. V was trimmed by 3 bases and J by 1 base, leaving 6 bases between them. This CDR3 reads CASSLTVNYGYTF. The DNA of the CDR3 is TGTGCCAGCAGTTTGACAGTTAACTATGGCTACACCTTC.

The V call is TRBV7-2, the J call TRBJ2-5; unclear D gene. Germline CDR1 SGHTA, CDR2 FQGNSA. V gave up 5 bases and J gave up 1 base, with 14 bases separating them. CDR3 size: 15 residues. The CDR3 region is CASSRSWAPQETQYF. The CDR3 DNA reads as TGTGCCAGCAGCAGAAGTTGGGCACCCCAAGAGACCCAGTACTTC.

Written as DNA, the CDR3 is TGTGCCAGCTCACCCCGGACTGGCGGTAGCTCCTACAATGAGCAGTTCTTC. Its protein product is CASSPRTGGSSYNEQFF. The V call is TRBV18, the J call TRBJ2-1, with D possibly TRBD2 on 5 matching bases. With 3 bases removed from V and 0 bases from J, the gap between germline ends came to 15 bases. Germline loops: CDR1 KGHSH, CDR2 LQKENI. The CDR3 consists of 17 residues. Supplemented by reference TRBV18 and TRBJ2-1, the full variable domain reads NAGVMQNPRHLVRRRGQEARLRCSPMKGHSHVYWYRQLPEEGLKFMVYLQKENIIDESGMPKERFSAEFPKEGPSILRIQQVVRGDSAAYFCASSPRTGGSSYNEQFFGPGTRLTVL.

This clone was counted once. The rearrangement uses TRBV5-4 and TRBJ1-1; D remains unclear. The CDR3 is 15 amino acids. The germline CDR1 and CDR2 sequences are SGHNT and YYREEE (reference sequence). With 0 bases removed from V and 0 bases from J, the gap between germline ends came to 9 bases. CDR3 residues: CASSLGSSVNTEAFF. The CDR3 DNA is TGTGCCAGCAGCTTGGGTAGCTCGGTGAACACTGAAGCTTTCTTT.

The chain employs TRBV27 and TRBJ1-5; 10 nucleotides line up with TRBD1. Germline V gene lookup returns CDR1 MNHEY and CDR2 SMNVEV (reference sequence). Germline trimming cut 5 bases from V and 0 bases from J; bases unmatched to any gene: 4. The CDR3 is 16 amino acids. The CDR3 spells CASSHGTGDSNQPQHF. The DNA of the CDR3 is TGTGCCAGCAGTCACGGGACAGGGGATAGCAATCAGCCCCAGCATTTT.

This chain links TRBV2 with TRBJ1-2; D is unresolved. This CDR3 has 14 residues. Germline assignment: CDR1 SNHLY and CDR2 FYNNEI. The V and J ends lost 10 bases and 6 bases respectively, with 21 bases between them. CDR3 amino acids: CANSADGYADGYTF. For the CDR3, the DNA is TGTGCCAACTCAGCGGACGGCTATGCGGATGGCTACACCTTC.

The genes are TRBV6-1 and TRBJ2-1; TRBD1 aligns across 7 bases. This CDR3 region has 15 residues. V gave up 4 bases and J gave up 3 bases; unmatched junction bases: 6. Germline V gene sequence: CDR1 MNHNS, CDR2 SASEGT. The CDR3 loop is CASSAVGDSYNEQFF. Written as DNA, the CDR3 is TGTGCCAGCAGTGCTGTAGGGGACAGCTACAATGAGCAGTTCTTC.

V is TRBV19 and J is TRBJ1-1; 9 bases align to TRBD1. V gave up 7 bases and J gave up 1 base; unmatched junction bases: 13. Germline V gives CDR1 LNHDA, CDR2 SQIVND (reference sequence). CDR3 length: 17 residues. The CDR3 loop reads CASIKGTGKAWNTEAFF. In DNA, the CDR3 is TGTGCCAGTATAAAGGGGACAGGGAAGGCATGGAACACTGAAGCTTTCTTT.

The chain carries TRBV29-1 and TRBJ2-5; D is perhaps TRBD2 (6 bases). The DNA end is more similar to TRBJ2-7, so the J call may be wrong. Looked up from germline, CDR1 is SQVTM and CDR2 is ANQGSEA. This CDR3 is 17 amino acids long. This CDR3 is CSVETGVGPRGAYEQYF. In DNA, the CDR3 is TGCAGCGTTGAGACGGGGGTGGGCCCCCGAGGTGCGTACGAGCAGTACTTC.

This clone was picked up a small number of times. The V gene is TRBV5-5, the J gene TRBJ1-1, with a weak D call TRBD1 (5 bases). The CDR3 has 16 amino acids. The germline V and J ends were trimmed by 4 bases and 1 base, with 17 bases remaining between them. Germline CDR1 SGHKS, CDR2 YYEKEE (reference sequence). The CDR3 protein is CASSPRGDGTNTEAFF. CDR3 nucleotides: TGTGCCAGCAGCCCGCGGGGGGACGGAACGAACACTGAAGCTTTCTTT.

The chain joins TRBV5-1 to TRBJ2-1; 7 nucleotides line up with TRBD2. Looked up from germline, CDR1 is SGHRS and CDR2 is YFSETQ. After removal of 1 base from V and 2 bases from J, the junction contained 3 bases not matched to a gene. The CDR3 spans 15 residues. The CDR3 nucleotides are TGCGCCAGCAGCTTGAGCGGGAATACCTACAATGAGCAGTTCTTC. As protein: CASSLSGNTYNEQFF.

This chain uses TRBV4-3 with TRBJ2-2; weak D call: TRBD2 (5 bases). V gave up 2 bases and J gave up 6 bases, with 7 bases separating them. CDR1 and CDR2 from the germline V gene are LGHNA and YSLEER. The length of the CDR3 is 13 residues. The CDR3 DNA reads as TGCGCCAGCAGCCAATATAGCGCCGGGGAGCTGTTTTTT. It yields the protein CASSQYSAGELFF.

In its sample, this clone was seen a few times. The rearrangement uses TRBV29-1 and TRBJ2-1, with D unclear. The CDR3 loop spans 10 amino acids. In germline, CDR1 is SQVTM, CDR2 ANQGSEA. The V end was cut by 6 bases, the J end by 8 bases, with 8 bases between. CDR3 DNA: TGCAGCGTGGGCTTTGATGAGCAGTTCTTC. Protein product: CSVGFDEQFF.

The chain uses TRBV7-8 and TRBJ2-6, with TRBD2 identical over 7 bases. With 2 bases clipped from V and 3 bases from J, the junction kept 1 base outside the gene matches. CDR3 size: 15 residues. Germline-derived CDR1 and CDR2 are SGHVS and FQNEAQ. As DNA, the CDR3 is TGTGCCAGCAGCTTATGGGGGGGTGGGGCCAACGTCCTGACTTTC. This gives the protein CASSLWGGGANVLTF.

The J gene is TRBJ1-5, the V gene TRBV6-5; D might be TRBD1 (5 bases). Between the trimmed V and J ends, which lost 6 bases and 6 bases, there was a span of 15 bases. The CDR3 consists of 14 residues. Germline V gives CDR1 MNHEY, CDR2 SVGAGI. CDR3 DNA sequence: TGTGCCAGCAGACGGGGGGATAAGTCTCAGCCCCAGCATTTT. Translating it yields CASRRGDKSQPQHF.

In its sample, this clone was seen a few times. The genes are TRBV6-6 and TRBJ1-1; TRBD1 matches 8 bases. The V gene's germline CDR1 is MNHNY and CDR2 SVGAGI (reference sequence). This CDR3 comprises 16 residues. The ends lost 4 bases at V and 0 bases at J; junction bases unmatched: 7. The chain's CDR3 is CASSSLSGGVNTEAFF. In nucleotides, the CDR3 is TGTGCCAGCAGTTCCCTTTCAGGGGGCGTGAACACTGAAGCTTTCTTT.

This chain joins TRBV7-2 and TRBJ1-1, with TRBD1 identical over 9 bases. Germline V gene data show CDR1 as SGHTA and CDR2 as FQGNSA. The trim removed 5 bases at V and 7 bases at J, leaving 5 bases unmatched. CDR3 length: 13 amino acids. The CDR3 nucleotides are TGTGCCAGCAGCCCGCCGGGACAGGGTGAAGCTTTCTTT. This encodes CASSPPGQGEAFF.

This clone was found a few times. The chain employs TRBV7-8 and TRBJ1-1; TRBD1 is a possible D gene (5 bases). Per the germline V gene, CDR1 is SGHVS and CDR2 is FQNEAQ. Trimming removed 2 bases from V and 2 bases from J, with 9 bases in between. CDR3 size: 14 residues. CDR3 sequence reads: CASSLTGVNTEAFF. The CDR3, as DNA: TGTGCCAGCAGCTTAACGGGGGTAAACACTGAAGCTTTCTTT.

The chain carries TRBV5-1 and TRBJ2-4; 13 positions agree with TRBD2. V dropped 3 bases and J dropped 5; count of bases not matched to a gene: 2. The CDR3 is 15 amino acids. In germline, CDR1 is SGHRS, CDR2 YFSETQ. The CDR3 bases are TGCGCCAGCAGCTGGACTAGCGGGAGCCAAAACATTCAGTACTTC. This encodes CASSWTSGSQNIQYF.

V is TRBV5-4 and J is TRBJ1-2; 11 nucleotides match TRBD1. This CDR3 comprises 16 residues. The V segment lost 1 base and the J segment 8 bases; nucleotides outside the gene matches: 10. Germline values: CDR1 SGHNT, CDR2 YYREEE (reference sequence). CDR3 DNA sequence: TGTGCCAGCAGCTTGCTCTCGGACAGGGGGCTCCGGGGCTACACCTTC. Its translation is CASSLLSDRGLRGYTF.

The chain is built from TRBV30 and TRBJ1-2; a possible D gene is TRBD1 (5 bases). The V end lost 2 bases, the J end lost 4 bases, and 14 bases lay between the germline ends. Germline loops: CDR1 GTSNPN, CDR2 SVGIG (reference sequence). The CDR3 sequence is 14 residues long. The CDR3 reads CAWSRPGPSYGYTF. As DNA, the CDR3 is TGTGCCTGGAGTCGCCCAGGGCCCTCCTATGGCTACACCTTC.

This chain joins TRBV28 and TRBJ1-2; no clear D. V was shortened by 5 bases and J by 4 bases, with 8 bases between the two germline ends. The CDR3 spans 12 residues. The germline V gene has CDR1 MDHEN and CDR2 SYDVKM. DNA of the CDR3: TGTGCCAGCAGTCCAGACATCTATGGCTACACCTTC. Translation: CASSPDIYGYTF.

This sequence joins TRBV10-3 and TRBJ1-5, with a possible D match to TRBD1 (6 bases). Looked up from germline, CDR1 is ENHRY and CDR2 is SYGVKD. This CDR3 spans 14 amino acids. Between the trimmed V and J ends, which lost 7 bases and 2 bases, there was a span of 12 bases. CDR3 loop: CAINEQGRNQPQHF. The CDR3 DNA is TGTGCCATCAACGAACAGGGTCGCAATCAGCCCCAGCATTTT.

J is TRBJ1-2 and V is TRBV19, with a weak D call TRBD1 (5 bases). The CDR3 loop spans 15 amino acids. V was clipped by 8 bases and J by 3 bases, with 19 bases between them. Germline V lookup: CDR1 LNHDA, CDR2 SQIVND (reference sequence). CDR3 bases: TGTGCCAGTGCGGGACCTTCCCACGGGGACTATGGCTACACCTTC. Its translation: CASAGPSHGDYGYTF. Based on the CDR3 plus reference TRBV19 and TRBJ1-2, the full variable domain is DGGITQSPKYLFRKEGQNVTLSCEQNLNHDAMYWYRQDPGQGLRLIYYSQIVNDFQKGDIAEGYSVSREKKESFPLTVTSAQKNPTAFYLCASAGPSHGDYGYTFGSGTRLTVV.

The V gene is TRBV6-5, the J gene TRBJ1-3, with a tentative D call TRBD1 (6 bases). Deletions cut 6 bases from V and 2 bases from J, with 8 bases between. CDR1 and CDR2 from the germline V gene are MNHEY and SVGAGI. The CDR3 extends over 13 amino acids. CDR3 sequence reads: CASSGQTGNTIYF. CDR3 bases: TGTGCCAGCAGCGGACAGACTGGAAACACCATATATTTT.